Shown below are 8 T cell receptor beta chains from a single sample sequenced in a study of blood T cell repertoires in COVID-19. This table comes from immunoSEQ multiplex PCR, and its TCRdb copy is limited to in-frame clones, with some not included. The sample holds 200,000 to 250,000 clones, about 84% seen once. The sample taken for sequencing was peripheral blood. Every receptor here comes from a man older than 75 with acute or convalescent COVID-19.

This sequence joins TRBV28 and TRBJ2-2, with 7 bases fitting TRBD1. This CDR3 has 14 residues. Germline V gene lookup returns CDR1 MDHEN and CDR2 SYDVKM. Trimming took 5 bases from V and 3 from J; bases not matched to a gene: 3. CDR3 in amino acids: CASSNTGDTGELFF. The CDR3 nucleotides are TGTGCCAGCAGTAACACAGGGGACACCGGGGAGCTGTTTTTT.

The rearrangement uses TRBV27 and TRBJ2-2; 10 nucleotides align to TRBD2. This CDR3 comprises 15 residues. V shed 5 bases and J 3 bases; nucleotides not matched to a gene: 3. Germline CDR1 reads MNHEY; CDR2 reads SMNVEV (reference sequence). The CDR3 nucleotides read TGTGCCAGCAGTCTAGCGGGAGTAGACACCGGGGAGCTGTTTTTT. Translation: CASSLAGVDTGELFF.

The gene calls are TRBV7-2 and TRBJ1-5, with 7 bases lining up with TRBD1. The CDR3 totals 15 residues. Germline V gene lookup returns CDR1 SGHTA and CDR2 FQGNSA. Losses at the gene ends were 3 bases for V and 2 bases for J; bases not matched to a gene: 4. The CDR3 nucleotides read TGTGCCAGCAGCTTGAGGCAGGGGGGCAATCAGCCCCAGCATTTT. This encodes CASSLRQGGNQPQHF.

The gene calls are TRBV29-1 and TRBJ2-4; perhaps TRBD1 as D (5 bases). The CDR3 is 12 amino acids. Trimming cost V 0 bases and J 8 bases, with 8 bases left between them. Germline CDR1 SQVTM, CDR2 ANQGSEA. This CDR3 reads CSVEDDRYIQYF. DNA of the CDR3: TGCAGCGTTGAAGATGACAGATACATTCAGTACTTC.

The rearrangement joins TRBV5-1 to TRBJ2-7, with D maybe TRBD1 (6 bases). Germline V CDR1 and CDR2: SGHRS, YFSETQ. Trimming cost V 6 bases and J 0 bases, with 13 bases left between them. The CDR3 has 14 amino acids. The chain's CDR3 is CASTRQAGSYEQYF. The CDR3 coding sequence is TGCGCCAGCACTCGACAGGCTGGCTCCTACGAGCAGTACTTC.

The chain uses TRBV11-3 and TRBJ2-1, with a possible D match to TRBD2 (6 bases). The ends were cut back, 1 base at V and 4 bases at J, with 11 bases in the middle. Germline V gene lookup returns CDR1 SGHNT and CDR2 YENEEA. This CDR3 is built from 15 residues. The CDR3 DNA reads TGTGCCAGCAGCTTAGGAGGCGGGGTGTACAATGAGCAGTTCTTC. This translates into CASSLGGGVYNEQFF.

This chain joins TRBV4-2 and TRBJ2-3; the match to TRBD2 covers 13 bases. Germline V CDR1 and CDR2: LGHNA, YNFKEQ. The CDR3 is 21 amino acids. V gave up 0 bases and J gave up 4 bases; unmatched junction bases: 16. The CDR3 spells CASSQDTPGLAGPPRADTQYF. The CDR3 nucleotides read TGTGCCAGCAGCCAAGATACCCCGGGACTAGCGGGACCCCCTCGGGCAGATACGCAGTATTTT.

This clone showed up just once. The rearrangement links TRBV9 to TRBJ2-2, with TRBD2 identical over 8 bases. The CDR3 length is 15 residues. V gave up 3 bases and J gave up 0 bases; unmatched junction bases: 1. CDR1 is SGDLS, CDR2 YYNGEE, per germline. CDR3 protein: CASSGSGANTGELFF. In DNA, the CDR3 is TGTGCCAGCAGCGGTAGCGGGGCGAACACCGGGGAGCTGTTTTTT.